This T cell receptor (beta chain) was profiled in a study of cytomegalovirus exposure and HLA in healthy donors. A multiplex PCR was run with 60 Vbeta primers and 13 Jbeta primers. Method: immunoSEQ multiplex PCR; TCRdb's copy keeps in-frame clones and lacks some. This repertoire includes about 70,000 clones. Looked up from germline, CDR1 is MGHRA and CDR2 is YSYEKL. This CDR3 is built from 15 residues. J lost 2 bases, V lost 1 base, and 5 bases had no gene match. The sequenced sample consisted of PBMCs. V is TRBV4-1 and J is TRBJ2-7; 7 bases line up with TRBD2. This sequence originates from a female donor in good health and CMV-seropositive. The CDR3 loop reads CASSQGGGIAYEQYF. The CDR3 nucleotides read TGCGCCAGCAGCCAAGGGGGGGGTATTGCCTACGAGCAGTACTTC.